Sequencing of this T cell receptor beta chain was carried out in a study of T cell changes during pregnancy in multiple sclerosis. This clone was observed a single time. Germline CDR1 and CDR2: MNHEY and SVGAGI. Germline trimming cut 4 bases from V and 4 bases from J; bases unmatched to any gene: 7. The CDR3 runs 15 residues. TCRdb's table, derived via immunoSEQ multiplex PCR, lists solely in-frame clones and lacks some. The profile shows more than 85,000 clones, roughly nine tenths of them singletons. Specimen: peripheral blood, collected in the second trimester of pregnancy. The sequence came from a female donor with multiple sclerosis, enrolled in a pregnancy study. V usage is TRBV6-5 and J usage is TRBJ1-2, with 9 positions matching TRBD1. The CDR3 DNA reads TGTGCCAGCAGTTCGGGACAGGGAAAGGGCTATGGCTACACCTTC. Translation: CASSSGQGKGYGYTF.